These 5 T cell receptor beta chains came from one sample sequenced in a study of cytomegalovirus exposure and HLA in healthy donors. The PCR had 60 Vbeta and 13 Jbeta primers. TCRdb keeps only in-frame clones here, not all; method: immunoSEQ multiplex PCR. The sample carries approximately 260,000 clones, approximately 84% recorded once. Sequenced: PBMCs. These TCRs come from a woman in her 40s in good health and CMV-seropositive.

The chain couples TRBV19 to TRBJ2-5; 10 bases are a match to TRBD2. Looked up from germline, CDR1 is LNHDA and CDR2 is SQIVND (reference sequence). V shed 6 bases and J 2 bases; nucleotides not matched to a gene: 6. The CDR3 contains 15 residues. Here the CDR3 reads CASSRTSGIQETQYF. CDR3 coding DNA: TGTGCCAGTAGCCGAACTAGCGGGATACAAGAGACCCAGTACTTC. The entire variable domain, with the rest obtained from reference TRBV19 and TRBJ2-5, is as follows: DGGITQSPKYLFRKEGQNVTLSCEQNLNHDAMYWYRQDPGQGLRLIYYSQIVNDFQKGDIAEGYSVSREKKESFPLTVTSAQKNPTAFYLCASSRTSGIQETQYFGPGTRLLVL.

The V gene is TRBV11-2, the J gene TRBJ2-5; 7 bases map to TRBD2. Looked up from germline, CDR1 is SGHAT and CDR2 is FQNNGV. The CDR3 extends over 19 amino acids. V lost 0 bases, J lost 3 bases, and 16 bases stayed unmatched. The CDR3: CASSLDLGGTLPSKETQYF. The CDR3 nucleotides are TGTGCCAGCAGCTTAGATCTCGGGGGGACCCTGCCATCCAAAGAGACCCAGTACTTC.

The chain combines TRBV7-2 with TRBJ2-1; 9 bases align to TRBD2. This CDR3 has 14 residues. Germline V gene data show CDR1 as SGHTA and CDR2 as FQGNSA. Trimming took 5 bases from V and 4 from J; bases not matched to a gene: 3. CDR3 amino acids: CASSVLAGYNEQFF. CDR3 bases: TGTGCCAGCAGCGTTCTAGCGGGATACAATGAGCAGTTCTTC.

This clone has just one count. This chain connects TRBV7-3 to TRBJ1-2; D uncertain. The CDR3 extends over 15 amino acids. Germline loops: CDR1 SGHTA, CDR2 FQGTGA. V shed 4 bases and J shed 6 bases, with 18 bases lying between them. The CDR3 DNA sequence: TGTGCCAGCAGCTCAGCGACCCGGCAAGGTCATGGCTACACCTTC. Protein: CASSSATRQGHGYTF.

This chain links TRBV19 with TRBJ2-7, with TRBD1 as a possible D gene (9 bases). This CDR3 is built from 16 residues. Trimming took 5 bases from V and 4 from J, leaving 21 bases between them. In germline, CDR1 is LNHDA, CDR2 SQIVND (reference sequence). DNA of the CDR3: TGTGCCAGTAGTCGCCCCGGGGGGGACAGGGTATACGAGCAGTACTTC. Translating gives CASSRPGGDRVYEQYF.